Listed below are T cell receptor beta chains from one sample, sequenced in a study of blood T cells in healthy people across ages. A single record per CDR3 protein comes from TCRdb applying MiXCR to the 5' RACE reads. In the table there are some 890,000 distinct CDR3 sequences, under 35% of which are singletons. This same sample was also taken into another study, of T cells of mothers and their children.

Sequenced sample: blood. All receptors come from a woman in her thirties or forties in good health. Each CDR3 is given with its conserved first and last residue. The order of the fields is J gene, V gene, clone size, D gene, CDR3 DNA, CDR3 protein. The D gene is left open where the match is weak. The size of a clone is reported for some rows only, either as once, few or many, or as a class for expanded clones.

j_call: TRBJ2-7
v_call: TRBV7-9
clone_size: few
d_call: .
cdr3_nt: TGTGCCAGCAGCTTATCGGGGACGCTAGTAACCTACGAGCAGTACTTC
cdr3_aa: CASSLSGTLVTYEQYF

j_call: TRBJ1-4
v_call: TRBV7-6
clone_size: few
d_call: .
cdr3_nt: TGTGCCAGCAGCTTAAGTCCGGCAGCTAATGAAAAACTGTTTTTT
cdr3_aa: CASSLSPAANEKLFF

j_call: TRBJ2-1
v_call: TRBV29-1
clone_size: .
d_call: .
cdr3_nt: TGCAGCGTTGGGGGGTCCCACTCCTACAATGAGCAGTTCTTC
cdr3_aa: CSVGGSHSYNEQFF

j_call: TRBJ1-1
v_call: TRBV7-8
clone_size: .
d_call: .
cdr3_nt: TGTGCCAGCAGCGTAGACAGGTGGATGAACACTGAAGCTTTCTTT
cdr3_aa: CASSVDRWMNTEAFF

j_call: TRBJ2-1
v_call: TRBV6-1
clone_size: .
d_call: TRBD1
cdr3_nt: TGTGCCAGCAGTGAACCGGGACAGAGACCCTACGAGCAGTTCTTC
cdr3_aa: CASSEPGQRPYEQFF

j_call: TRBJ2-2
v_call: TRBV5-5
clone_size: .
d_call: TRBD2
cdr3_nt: TGTGCCAGCAGCTCGCTAGCGGGAGTGGGGGAGCTGTTTTTT
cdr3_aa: CASSSLAGVGELFF

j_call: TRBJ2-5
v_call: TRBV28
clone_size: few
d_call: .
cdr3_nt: TGTGCCAGCAGTTTTATTGGGAATCAAGAGACCCAGTACTTC
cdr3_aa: CASSFIGNQETQYF

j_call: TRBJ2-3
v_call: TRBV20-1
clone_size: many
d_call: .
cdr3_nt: TGCAGTGCCCGCATCCTGGGGGAGACAGATACGCAGTATTTT
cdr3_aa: CSARILGETDTQYF

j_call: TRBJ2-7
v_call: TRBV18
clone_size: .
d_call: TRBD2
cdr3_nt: TGTGCCAGCTCACCCGGGACTAGCGGAACCGGTAGCTCCTACGAGCAGTACTTC
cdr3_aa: CASSPGTSGTGSSYEQYF

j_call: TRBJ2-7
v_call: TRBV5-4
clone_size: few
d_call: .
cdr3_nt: TGTGCCAGCCAGCTTGATCCAGGGACGTACGAGCAGTACTTC
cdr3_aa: CASQLDPGTYEQYF

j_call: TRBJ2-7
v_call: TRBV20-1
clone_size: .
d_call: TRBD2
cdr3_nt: TGCAGTGCTAGAGAGCGGGGGGACACCTTCTACGAGCAGTACTTC
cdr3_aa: CSARERGDTFYEQYF

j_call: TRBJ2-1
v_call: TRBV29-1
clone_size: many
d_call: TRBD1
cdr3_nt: TGCAGCGTACGGGACAGTGAGCAGTTCTTC
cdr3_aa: CSVRDSEQFF

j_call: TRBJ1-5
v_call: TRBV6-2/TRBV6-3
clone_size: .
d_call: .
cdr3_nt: TGTGCCAGCAGTTACTCCTCGACAGTGGGACAGCCCCAGCATTTT
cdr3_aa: CASSYSSTVGQPQHF

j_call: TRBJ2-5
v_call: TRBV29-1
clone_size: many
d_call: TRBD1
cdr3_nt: TGCAGCGTTCGCCAAGGGGGCGGGGAGACCCAGTACTTC
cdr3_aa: CSVRQGGGETQYF

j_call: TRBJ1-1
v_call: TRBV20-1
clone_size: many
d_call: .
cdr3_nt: TGCAGTGCTAGGGCCCTCACTGAAGCTTTCTTT
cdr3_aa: CSARALTEAFF

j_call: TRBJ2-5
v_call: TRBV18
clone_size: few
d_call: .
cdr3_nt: TGTGCCAGCTCACCAGGGATAGCCGAGACCCAGTACTTC
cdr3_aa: CASSPGIAETQYF

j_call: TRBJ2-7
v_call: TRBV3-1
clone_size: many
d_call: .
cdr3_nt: TGTGCCAGCAGCCCCAAGGGGGGGCCTAGCTCCTACGAGCAGTACTTC
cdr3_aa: CASSPKGGPSSYEQYF

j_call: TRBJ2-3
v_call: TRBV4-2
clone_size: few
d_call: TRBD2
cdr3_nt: TGTGCCAGCAGCCAAGTCTCTCGAGCGGGGGGGCAAGATACGCAGTATTTT
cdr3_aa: CASSQVSRAGGQDTQYF

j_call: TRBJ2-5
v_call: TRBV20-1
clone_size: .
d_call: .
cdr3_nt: TGCAGTGCTAGGACTAGACAAGAGACCCAGTACTTC
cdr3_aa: CSARTRQETQYF

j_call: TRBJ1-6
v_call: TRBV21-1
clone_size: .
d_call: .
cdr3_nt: TGTGCCAGCAGCAAAAGGCAGAGAAGTAGGACCCCCGTCCCCCTCCACTTT
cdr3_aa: CASSKRQRSRTPVPLHF

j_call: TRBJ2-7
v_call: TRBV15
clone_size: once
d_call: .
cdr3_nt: TGTGCCACCAGCATCGACAGGGACTGGACCTACGAGCAGTACTTC
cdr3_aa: CATSIDRDWTYEQYF

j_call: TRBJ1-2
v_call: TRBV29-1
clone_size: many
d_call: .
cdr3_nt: TGCAGCGTTGAACCCCTTTCGAGGGACTATGGCTACACCTTC
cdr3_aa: CSVEPLSRDYGYTF

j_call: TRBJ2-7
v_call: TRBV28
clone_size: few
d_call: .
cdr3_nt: TGTGCCAGCAGTTTGGAGGACCCCTGGGGCTCCTCCTACGAGCAGTACTTC
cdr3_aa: CASSLEDPWGSSYEQYF

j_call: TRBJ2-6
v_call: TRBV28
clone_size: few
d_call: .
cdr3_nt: TGTGTCAGCAGTTTACGTTACATCCCTGGGGCCAACGTCCTGACTTTC
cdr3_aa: CVSSLRYIPGANVLTF

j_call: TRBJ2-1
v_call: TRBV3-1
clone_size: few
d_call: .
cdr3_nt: TGTGCCAGCAGCCAAGCTGTCGGGGCCTCCTACAATGAGCAGTTCTTC
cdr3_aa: CASSQAVGASYNEQFF

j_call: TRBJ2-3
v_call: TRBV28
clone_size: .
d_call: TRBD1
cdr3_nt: TGTACCAGCAGTCCGAGGGGACAGGGGTTAGATACGCAGTATTTT
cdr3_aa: CTSSPRGQGLDTQYF

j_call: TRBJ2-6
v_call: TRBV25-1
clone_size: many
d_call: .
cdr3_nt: TGTGCCAGCAGTCGACAGAGCTCTGGGGCCAACGTCCTGACTTTC
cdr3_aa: CASSRQSSGANVLTF

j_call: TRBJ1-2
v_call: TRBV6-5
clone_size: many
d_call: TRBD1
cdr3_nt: TGTGCCAGCAGAAAAGACAGGGATGGCTACACCTTC
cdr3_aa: CASRKDRDGYTF

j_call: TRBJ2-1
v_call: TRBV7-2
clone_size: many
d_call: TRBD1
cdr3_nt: TGTGCCAGCAGCGTACAGGGGCATCCCTACAATGAGCAGTTCTTC
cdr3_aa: CASSVQGHPYNEQFF

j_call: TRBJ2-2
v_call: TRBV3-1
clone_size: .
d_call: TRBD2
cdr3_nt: TGTGCCAGCAGCCCCGCTAGCGGGGGGGCAGCCGGGGAGCTGTTTTTT
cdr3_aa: CASSPASGGAAGELFF

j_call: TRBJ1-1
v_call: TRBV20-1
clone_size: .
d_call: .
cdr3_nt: TGCAGTGCGAACAGGGAGCAGAACACTGAAGCTTTCTTT
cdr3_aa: CSANREQNTEAFF

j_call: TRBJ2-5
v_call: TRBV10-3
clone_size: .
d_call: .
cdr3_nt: TGTGCCACTTCGGAGTCACCTTACCAAGAGACCCAGTACTTC
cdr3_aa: CATSESPYQETQYF

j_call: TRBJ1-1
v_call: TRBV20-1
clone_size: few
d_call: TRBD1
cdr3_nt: TGCAGTGCTTCGTCCCGGGGACAGTGGATCTCCACGAACACTGAAGCTTTCTTT
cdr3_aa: CSASSRGQWISTNTEAFF

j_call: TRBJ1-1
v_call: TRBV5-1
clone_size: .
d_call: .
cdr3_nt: TGCGCCAGCAGCTCTCCTCACGGAGTGGGGACTGAAGCTTTCTTT
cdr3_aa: CASSSPHGVGTEAFF

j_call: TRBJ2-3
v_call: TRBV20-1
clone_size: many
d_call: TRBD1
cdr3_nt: TGCAGTGCTAAGGGACAGGGCAGCACAGATACGCAGTATTTT
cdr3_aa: CSAKGQGSTDTQYF

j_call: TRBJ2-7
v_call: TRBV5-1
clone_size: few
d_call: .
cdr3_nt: TGCGCCAGCAGCTCCTCGGCGGAGAGGGAGCAGTACTTC
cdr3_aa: CASSSSAEREQYF

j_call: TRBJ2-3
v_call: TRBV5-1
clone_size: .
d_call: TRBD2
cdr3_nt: TGCGCCAGCAGCTCTACTAGCGGGGGAGGGCAGTATTTT
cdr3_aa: CASSSTSGGGQYF

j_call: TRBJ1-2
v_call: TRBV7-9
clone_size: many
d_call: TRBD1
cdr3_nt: TGTGCCAGCAGCCGAGGGCGACAGGGGGCTTATGGCTACACCTTC
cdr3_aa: CASSRGRQGAYGYTF

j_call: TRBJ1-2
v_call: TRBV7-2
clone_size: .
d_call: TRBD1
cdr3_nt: TGTGCCAGCAGCGCCGGACAGGCAGGCTATGGCTACACCTTC
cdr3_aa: CASSAGQAGYGYTF

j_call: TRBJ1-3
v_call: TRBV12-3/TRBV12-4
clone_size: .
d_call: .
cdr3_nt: TGTGCCAGCAGTTTATGGGCCGGGGGTGGAAACACCATATATTTT
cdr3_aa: CASSLWAGGGNTIYF

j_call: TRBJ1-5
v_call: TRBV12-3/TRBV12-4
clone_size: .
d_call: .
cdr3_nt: TGTGCCAGCAGTCACCGGGGACGGGGGGATCAGCCCCAGCATTTT
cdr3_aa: CASSHRGRGDQPQHF

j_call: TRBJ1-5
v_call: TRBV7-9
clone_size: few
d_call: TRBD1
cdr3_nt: TGTGCCAGCAGCTCAAGTCGGACAGGGCACAATCAGCCCCAGCATTTT
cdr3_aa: CASSSSRTGHNQPQHF

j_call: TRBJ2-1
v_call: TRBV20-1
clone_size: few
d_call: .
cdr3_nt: TGCAGTGCTAGAGATCGTATAGGTCATGAGCAGTTCTTC
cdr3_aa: CSARDRIGHEQFF

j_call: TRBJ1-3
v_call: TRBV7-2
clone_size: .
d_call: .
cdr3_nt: TGTGCCAGCAGCTTTTCAGCGACCTCTGGAAACACCATATATTTT
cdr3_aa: CASSFSATSGNTIYF

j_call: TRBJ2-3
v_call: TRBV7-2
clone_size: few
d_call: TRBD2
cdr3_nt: TGTGCCAGCAGCCCAATAGCGGGGGCGCGCACAGATACGCAGTATTTT
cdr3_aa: CASSPIAGARTDTQYF

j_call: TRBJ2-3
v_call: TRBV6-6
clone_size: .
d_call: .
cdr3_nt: TGTGCCAGCAGTTACTGGTGGAATACGCAGTATTTT
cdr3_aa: CASSYWWNTQYF

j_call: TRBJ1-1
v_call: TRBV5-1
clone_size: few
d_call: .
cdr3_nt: TGCGCCAGCAGCACTGGGTCACAGATAACTTTCTTT
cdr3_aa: CASSTGSQITFF

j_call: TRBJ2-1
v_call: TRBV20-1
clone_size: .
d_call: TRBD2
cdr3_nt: TGCAGTGCTACGGACGGGAGGTCCTACAATGAGCAGTTCTTC
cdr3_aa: CSATDGRSYNEQFF

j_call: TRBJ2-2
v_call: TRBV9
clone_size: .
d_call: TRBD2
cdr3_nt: TGTGCCAGCAGCGTAGAAGCGGGGGGGCCCAACACCGGGGAGCTGTTTTTT
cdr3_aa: CASSVEAGGPNTGELFF

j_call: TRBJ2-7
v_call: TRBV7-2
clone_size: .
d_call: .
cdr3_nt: TGTGCCAGCAGCTACGACGGGCTGGGCGAGCAGTACTTC
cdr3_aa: CASSYDGLGEQYF

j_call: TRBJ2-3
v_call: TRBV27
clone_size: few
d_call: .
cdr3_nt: TGTGCCAGCAGTTTATTTATAACAGATACGCAGTATTTT
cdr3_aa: CASSLFITDTQYF

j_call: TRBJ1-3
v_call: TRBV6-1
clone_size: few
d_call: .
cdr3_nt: TGTGCCAGCAGTGACGGGGCCTCTGGAAACACCATATATTTT
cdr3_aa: CASSDGASGNTIYF